This TCR beta chain was documented in a study of T and B cells in COVID-19 patients. Study-wide background: COVID-19 patients gave peripheral blood either during active infection or after recovery. The recovered patients had mostly mild to moderate COVID-19 with outpatient management.

Blood genomic DNA input for TRB amplification was about 240-500 ng. CDR3 length: 13 amino acids. V shed 2 bases and J shed 1 base, with 5 bases lying between them. In germline, CDR1 is MNHEY, CDR2 SVGEGT. BIOMED2 TRB-A/B primer pools were used in multiplex TRB PCR. TCRdb re-derived calls from the multiplex PCR reads in MiXCR, one entry per CDR3 protein. This sample yields some 8,900 distinct CDR3 sequences, of which 25% to 40% are seen a single time; 22% belongs to the top ten. With respect to this clonotype: The antigen remains unidentified.

Whole-study findings and limits: No sequencing was yet done of CD4+, regulatory or CD8+ subsets, or of SARS-CoV-2-responsive or tetramer+ sorted cells. At recovery TRB diversity and richness exceeded healthy donors, after highly clonal active COVID-19 repertoires.

The V gene is TRBV6-2 or TRBV6-3, the J gene TRBJ1-1; no definite D call. This TCR was recovered from a human donor who had recovered from COVID-19. The sequenced sample consisted of blood. The CDR3 reads CASSYGSNTEAFF. The CDR3 bases are TGTGCCAGCAGTTACGGATCGAACACTGAAGCTTTCTTT.